The source of this TCR beta chain is a study of blood T cell repertoires in COVID-19. Study information: Italy, Spain and the United States were the sources of the convalescent and acute COVID-19 samples.

With V trimmed by 1 base and J by 7 bases, 2 bases remained unmatched. This CDR3 region has 15 residues. CDR1 and CDR2 from the germline V gene are SEHNR and FQNEAQ (reference sequence). Methods used by the authors: For nucleated cells, counts were estimated from reference gene primer amplification. This table comes from immunoSEQ multiplex PCR, and its TCRdb copy is limited to in-frame clones, with some not included. For V, J and clone size, that table is used; D and trimming come from the DNA. The table lists some 350,000 clones, 89% of them singletons. This clone appeared many times. The sample was peripheral blood. This TCR was recovered from a woman in her twenties or thirties with COVID-19, enrolled during active disease. This chain joins TRBV7-9 and TRBJ1-6; TRBD1 aligns across 9 bases. Here the CDR3 reads CASSLGTGENSPLHF. The CDR3 bases are TGTGCCAGCAGCTTAGGGACAGGGGAAAATTCACCCCTCCACTTT.